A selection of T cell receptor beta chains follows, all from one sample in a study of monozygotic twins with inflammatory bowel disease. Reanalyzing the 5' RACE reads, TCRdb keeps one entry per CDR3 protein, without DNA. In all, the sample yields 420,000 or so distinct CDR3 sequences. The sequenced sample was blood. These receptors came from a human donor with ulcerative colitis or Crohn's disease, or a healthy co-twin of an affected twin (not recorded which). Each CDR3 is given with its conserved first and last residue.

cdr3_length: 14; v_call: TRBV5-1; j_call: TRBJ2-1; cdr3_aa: CASRRSGPLDEQFF
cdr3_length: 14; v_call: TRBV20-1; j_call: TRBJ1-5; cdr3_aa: CSAVDRGPWQPQHF
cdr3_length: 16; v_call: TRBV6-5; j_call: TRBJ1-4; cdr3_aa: CASSYSTGGLGEKLFF
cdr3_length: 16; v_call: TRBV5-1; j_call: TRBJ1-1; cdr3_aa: CASSLDLGAGGTEAFF
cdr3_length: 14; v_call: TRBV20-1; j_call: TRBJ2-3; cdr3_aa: CSARRISSTDTQYF
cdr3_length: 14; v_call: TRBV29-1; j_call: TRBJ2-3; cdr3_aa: CSVRAGGLADTQYF
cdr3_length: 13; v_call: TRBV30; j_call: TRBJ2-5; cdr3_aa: CAWSGRNGETQYF
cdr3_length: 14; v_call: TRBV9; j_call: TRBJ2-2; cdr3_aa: CASSALGETGELFF
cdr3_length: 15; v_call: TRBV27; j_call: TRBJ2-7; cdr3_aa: CASSLLGQGPYEQYF
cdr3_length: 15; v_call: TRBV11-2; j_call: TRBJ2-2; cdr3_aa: CASSSGLVWTGELFF
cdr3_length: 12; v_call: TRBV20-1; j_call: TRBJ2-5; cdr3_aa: CSASDGGATQYF
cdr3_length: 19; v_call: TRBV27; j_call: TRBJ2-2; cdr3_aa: CASSNVPGLAGGPTGELFF